This is a list of T cell receptor beta chains from one sample in a study of T cells in Graves' hyperthyroidism and ophthalmopathy. TCRdb reprocessed the multiplex PCR reads with MiXCR, giving one entry per CDR3 protein. This repertoire shows some 600,000 distinct CDR3 sequences, approximately 15% found once; its top ten account for roughly 5.5%. Sample: blood. The receptors were sampled from a woman aged 25 to 39 with Graves' hyperthyroidism that later progressed to Graves' ophthalmopathy. Each CDR3 is given with its conserved first and last residue. The D gene is left open where the match is weak. The listing skips clone size in some rows; elsewhere it reads once, few, many or a size class.

d_call,clone_size,j_call,v_call,cdr3_aa,cdr3_nt
.,many,TRBJ1-1,TRBV19,CACRANTEAFF,TGTGCCTGCAGGGCGAACACTGAAGCTTTCTTT
.,many,TRBJ1-1,TRBV13,CASSLEGLVAFF,TGTGCCAGCAGCTTAGAGGGGTTGGTAGCTTTCTTT
.,many,TRBJ2-1,TRBV7-2,CASSFLGNEQFF,TGTGCCAGCAGCTTTCTGGGCAATGAGCAGTTCTTC
.,few,TRBJ1-6,TRBV6-5,CASSYFIRESLHF,TGTGCCAGCAGTTACTTTATCAGGGAATCCCTCCACTTT
.,many,TRBJ1-1,TRBV6-1,CASVRSRLNTEAFF,TGTGCCAGCGTGCGGAGCAGACTTAACACTGAAGCTTTCTTT
TRBD1,many,TRBJ2-7,TRBV12-3/TRBV12-4,CASSPRLDRGGEQYF,TGTGCCAGCAGTCCTAGGTTGGACAGGGGTGGCGAGCAGTACTTC
.,many,TRBJ2-2,TRBV9,CASNGGGGYDTGELFF,TGTGCCAGCAACGGAGGGGGAGGGTACGACACCGGGGAGCTGTTTTTT
TRBD2,.,TRBJ2-3,TRBV18,CASSPLLGGVADAQYF,TGTGCCAGCTCACCACTTCTGGGAGGGGTCGCAGATGCGCAGTATTTT
TRBD1,once,TRBJ2-5,TRBV25-1,CASSGTGIAYF,TGTGCCAGCAGTGGGACAGGGATCGCCTACTTC
.,few,TRBJ2-1,TRBV6-5,CASSYTEIRYNEQFF,TGTGCCAGCAGTTACACGGAGATTCGGTACAATGAGCAGTTCTTC
.,.,TRBJ2-6,TRBV19,CASSIDRHTLIGANVLTF,TGTGCCAGTAGTATAGATCGACATACCCTTATCGGGGCCAACGTCCTGACTTTC
.,once,TRBJ2-2,TRBV12-3/TRBV12-4,CASSLGGIPGTGELFF,TGTGCCAGCAGTTTAGGAGGAATTCCGGGGACCGGGGAGCTGTTTTTT
.,.,TRBJ1-5,TRBV7-9,CASSSGREINQPQHF,TGTGCCAGCAGCTCTGGGAGGGAGATCAATCAGCCCCAGCATTTT
.,many,TRBJ1-3,TRBV3-1,CASSLEGGFGNTIYF,TGTGCCAGCAGCCTTGAAGGGGGTTTTGGAAACACCATATATTTT
.,many,TRBJ2-1,TRBV7-2,CATVKAGYYNEQFF,TGTGCCACCGTAAAGGCGGGGTACTACAATGAGCAGTTCTTC
.,many,TRBJ1-2,TRBV29-1,CSGVERGDGYTF,TGCAGCGGCGTGGAACGGGGGGATGGCTACACCTTC
.,.,TRBJ2-3,TRBV7-9,CASGTDGTDTQYF,TGTGCCAGTGGAACGGATGGCACAGATACGCAGTATTTT
TRBD2,.,TRBJ2-7,TRBV7-9,CASSLAGTSGIIEQYF,TGTGCCAGCAGCTTAGCGGGGACTAGCGGGATCATCGAGCAGTACTTC
TRBD1,many,TRBJ1-1,TRBV19,CASSLTGPYTEAFF,TGTGCCAGTAGCCTGACAGGGCCGTATACTGAAGCTTTCTTT
.,many,TRBJ1-6,TRBV7-3,CASSPTPLGGSPLHF,TGTGCCAGCAGCCCAACCCCCTTGGGGGGTTCACCCCTCCACTTT
TRBD1,many,TRBJ2-3,TRBV6-6,CASSYRDRGDTQYF,TGTGCCAGCAGTTACCGGGACAGGGGTGATACGCAGTATTTT
.,many,TRBJ1-2,TRBV7-9,CASSLKPGPNYGYTF,TGTGCCAGCAGCTTAAAGCCAGGCCCAAACTATGGCTACACCTTC
.,.,TRBJ2-7,TRBV13,CASSLAGDLYEQYF,TGTGCCAGCAGCTTGGCCGGGGACTTATACGAGCAGTACTTC
TRBD1,many,TRBJ2-5,TRBV7-9,CASGGQLSLNLETQYF,TGTGCCAGCGGGGGACAGTTATCCTTGAATTTGGAGACCCAGTACTTC
.,.,TRBJ2-5,TRBV28,CASSPRPGIRRAETQYF,TGTGCCAGCAGTCCCAGACCGGGAATAAGGCGTGCGGAGACCCAGTACTTC
TRBD2,.,TRBJ2-3,TRBV6-1,CASSEGAGGPQYF,TGTGCCAGCAGTGAGGGAGCGGGAGGCCCGCAGTATTTT
.,many,TRBJ2-7,TRBV3-1,CASSQGGRVNEQYF,TGTGCCAGCAGCCAAGGAGGCAGGGTCAACGAGCAGTACTTC
TRBD2,many,TRBJ2-3,TRBV7-2,CASSLGGRGTDTQYF,TGTGCCAGCAGCTTAGGTGGGAGGGGAACAGATACGCAGTATTTT
TRBD1,few,TRBJ2-1,TRBV18,CASSLRQGGGNEQFF,TGTGCCAGCTCACTGCGACAGGGTGGGGGAAATGAGCAGTTCTTC
.,many,TRBJ1-2,TRBV28,CASATLNYGYTF,TGTGCCAGCGCGACCCTTAACTATGGCTACACCTTC
.,.,TRBJ1-6,TRBV27,CASSYLEGNSPLHF,TGTGCCAGCAGTTACTTAGAGGGTAATTCACCCCTCCACTTT
.,few,TRBJ2-3,TRBV6-2/TRBV6-3,CASRGGPSTDTQYF,TGTGCCAGCAGAGGAGGGCCTAGCACAGATACGCAGTATTTT
.,many,TRBJ2-1,TRBV29-1,CSVDPRTTYNEQFF,TGCAGCGTTGATCCCCGGACCACCTACAATGAGCAGTTCTTC
.,few,TRBJ2-3,TRBV29-1,CSVQLSPVHTDTQYF,TGCAGCGTTCAGTTATCGCCGGTACACACAGATACGCAGTATTTT